The sequence of this T cell receptor beta chain was determined in a study of T cells in Graves' hyperthyroidism and ophthalmopathy. At the level of the study: At initial diagnosis, before any treatment had begun, peripheral blood was obtained.

Trimming shortened V by 1 base and J by 4 bases, and 10 bases separated the two germline ends. From germline, CDR1 is LGHDT and CDR2 YNNKEL (reference sequence). This CDR3 comprises 14 residues. Amplification of TCR beta CDR3 regions was performed using RNA transcripts as template. With the HTBI primer set, the TCR CDR3 went through a first round of RT-PCR. In TCRdb, the multiplex PCR reads were re-called with MiXCR into one record per CDR3 protein. The sample has roughly 650,000 distinct CDR3 sequences; 16% are singletons. Material: blood. The genes are TRBV3-1 and TRBJ1-1, with D unresolved. This sequence was found in a woman aged 40 to 50 with Graves' ophthalmopathy. In nucleotides, the CDR3 is TGTGCCAGCAGCCAAGCGGCAATGGGCACTGAAGCTTTCTTT. Translating it yields CASSQAAMGTEAFF.